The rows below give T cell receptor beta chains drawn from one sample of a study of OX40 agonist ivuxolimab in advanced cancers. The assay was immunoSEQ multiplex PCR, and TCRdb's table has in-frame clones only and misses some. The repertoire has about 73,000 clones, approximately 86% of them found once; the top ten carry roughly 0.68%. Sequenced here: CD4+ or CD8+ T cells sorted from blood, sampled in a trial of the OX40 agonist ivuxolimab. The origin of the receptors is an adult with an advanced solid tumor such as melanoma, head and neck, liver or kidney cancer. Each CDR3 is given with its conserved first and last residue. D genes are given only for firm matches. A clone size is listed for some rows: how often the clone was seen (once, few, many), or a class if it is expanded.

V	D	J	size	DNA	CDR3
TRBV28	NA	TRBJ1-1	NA	TGTGCCAGCAGCTCTCTACACGGGAACACTGAAGCTTTCTTT	CASSSLHGNTEAFF
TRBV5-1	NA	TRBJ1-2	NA	TGCGCCAGCAGCCCCTTGGCAGGAACAAATGGCTACACCTTC	CASSPLAGTNGYTF
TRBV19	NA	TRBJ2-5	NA	TGTGCCAGTAGTAAATACCAAGAGACCCAGTACTTC	CASSKYQETQYF
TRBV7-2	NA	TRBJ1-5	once	TGTGCCAGCAGTCTGGGCGCGGTCCAGCCCCAGCATTTT	CASSLGAVQPQHF
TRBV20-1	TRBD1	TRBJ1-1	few	TGCAGTGCCTCGACAGGGGGCGAGACTTTCTTT	CSASTGGETFF
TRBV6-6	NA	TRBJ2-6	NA	TGTGCCAGCACCCCCGTAGGGACTTCCGGGGCCAACGTCCTGACTTTC	CASTPVGTSGANVLTF
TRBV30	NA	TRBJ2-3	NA	TGTGCCTGGTATTCCGGGACGGCAAGCACAGATACGCAGTATTTT	CAWYSGTASTDTQYF
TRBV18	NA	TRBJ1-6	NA	TGTGCCAGCTCACCCATAGAGAGTTATAATTCACCCCTCCACTTT	CASSPIESYNSPLHF
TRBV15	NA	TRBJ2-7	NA	TGTGCCACCAGCAGAGAGCCTAGCAGGTTCTACGAGCAGTACTTC	CATSREPSRFYEQYF
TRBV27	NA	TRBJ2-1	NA	TGTGCCAGCAGTCGGGAGAATCCCTACAATGAGCAGTTCTTC	CASSRENPYNEQFF
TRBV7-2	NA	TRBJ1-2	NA	TGTGCCAGCAGCCAACAGGGTCCAGTCGGCTACACCTTC	CASSQQGPVGYTF
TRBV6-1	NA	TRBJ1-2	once	TGTGCCAGCGTCACGTATACTCAAGCTAACTATGGCTACACCTTC	CASVTYTQANYGYTF
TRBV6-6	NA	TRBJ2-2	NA	TGTGCCAGCAGTTACTACGGAACCGGGGAGCTGTTTTTT	CASSYYGTGELFF
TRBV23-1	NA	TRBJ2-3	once	TGCGCCAGCCCCCGCGTCAACCTCTACACAGATACGCAGTATTTT	CASPRVNLYTDTQYF
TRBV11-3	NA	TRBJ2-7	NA	TGTGCCAGCAGCTTAGATACCGGCGGGACCTACGAGCAGTACTTC	CASSLDTGGTYEQYF
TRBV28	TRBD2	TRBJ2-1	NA	TGTGCCAGCAGTCCCCTCTTTTGGCGGGAGAACGATGAGCAGTTCTTC	CASSPLFWRENDEQFF
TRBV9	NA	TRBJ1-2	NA	TGTGCCAGCAGCGTACAGGGACAAGAAAACTATGGCTACACCTTC	CASSVQGQENYGYTF
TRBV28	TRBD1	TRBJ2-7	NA	TGTGCCAGCAGTCCCCCCGGGACAGGGGTCTACGAGCAGTACTTC	CASSPPGTGVYEQYF
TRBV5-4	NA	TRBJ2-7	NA	TGTGCCAGCAGCTCGAAGGGGGGTACGGGGAACGAGCAGTACTTC	CASSSKGGTGNEQYF
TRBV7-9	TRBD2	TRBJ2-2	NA	TGTGCCAGCAGCCCCCGGACTAGCGGGAGGTACACCGGGGAGCTGTTTTTT	CASSPRTSGRYTGELFF
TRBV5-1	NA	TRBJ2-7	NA	TGCGCCAGCAGCTTGCCAGGTCAGGGAACCCACGAGCAGTACTTC	CASSLPGQGTHEQYF
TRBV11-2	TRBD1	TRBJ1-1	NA	TGTGCCAGCAGCATGACAGGGGGGAGCACTGAAGCTTTCTTT	CASSMTGGSTEAFF
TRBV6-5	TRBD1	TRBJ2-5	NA	TGTGCCAGCAGCCCGGACAGGGTGCAGACCCAGTACTTC	CASSPDRVQTQYF
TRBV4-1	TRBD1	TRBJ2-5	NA	TGCGCCAGCAGCCAAGAGGACAGGGGGAGAGAGACCCAGTACTTC	CASSQEDRGRETQYF
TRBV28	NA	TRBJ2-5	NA	TGTGCCAGCAGTTTATCAGGGGGGCTAGCGGAGACCCAGTACTTC	CASSLSGGLAETQYF
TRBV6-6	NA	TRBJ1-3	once	TGTGCCAGCGCGATTGGAAACACCATATATTTT	CASAIGNTIYF
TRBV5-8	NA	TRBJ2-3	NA	TGTGCCAGCAGCTTGGGGGGAACACCCTCGGGCGATACGCAGTATTTT	CASSLGGTPSGDTQYF
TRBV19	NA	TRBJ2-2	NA	TGTGCCAGTATCCAGAGGACGGGCACCGGGGAGCTGTTTTTT	CASIQRTGTGELFF
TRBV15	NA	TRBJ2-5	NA	TGTGCCACCAGCGGGAAACAAGGCGGGGGCTACCAAGAGACCCAGTACTTC	CATSGKQGGGYQETQYF